The clone carrying this TCR beta chain was counted once. The sample belongs to a study of OX40 agonist ivuxolimab in advanced cancers. Trimming shortened V by 8 bases and J by 6 bases, and 16 bases separated the two germline ends. This CDR3 has 13 amino acids. Germline V gives CDR1 SEHNR, CDR2 FQNEAQ (reference sequence). Measured with immunoSEQ multiplex PCR; TCRdb has only the in-frame clones, and not every one. The top ten hold roughly a quarter of the sample, which has around 26,000 clones, 75% to 85% seen once. The chain carries TRBV7-9 and TRBJ1-2; TRBD1 is a possible D gene (5 bases). The origin of this receptor is an adult with an advanced solid tumor such as melanoma, head and neck, liver or kidney cancer. The source material was CD4+ or CD8+ T cells sorted from blood, sampled in a trial of the OX40 agonist ivuxolimab. The CDR3 DNA reads TGTGCCAGCGGGTTGGGGGTCATGGATGGCTACACCTTC. It is translated as CASGLGVMDGYTF.